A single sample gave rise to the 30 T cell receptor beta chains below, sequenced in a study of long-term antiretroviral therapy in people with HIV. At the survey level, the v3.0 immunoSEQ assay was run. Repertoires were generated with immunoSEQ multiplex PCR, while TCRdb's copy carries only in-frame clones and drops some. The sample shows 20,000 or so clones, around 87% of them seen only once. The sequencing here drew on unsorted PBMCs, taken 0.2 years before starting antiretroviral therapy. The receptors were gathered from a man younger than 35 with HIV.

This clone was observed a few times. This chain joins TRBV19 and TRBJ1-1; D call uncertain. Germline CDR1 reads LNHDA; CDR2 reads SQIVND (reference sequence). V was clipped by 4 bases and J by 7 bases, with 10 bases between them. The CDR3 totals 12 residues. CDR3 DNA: TGTGCCAGTAGTAGCCGGCCGATTGAAGCTTTCTTT. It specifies CASSSRPIEAFF.

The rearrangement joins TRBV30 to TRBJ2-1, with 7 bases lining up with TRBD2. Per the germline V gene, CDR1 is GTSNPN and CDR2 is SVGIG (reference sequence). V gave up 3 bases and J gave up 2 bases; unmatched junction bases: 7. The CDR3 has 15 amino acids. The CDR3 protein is CAWSTGGEAYNEQFF. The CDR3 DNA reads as TGTGCCTGGAGCACTGGGGGGGAGGCCTACAATGAGCAGTTCTTC.

Here the CDR3 reads CASSLAGGAGQPQHF. The CDR3 DNA is TGCGCCAGCAGCTTGGCCGGGGGCGCCGGTCAGCCCCAGCATTTT. This chain joins TRBV5-1 and TRBJ1-5; maybe TRBD1 (6 bases). V gave up 0 bases and J gave up 6 bases, with 13 bases separating them. The CDR3 covers 15 residues. Per germline, CDR1 SGHRS and CDR2 YFSETQ.

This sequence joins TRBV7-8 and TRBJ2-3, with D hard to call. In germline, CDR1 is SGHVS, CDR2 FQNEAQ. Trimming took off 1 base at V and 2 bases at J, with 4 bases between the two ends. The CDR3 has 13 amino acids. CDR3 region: CASSLVPTDTQYF. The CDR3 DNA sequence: TGTGCCAGCAGCTTAGTTCCCACAGATACGCAGTATTTT.

CDR3 coding DNA: TGTGCCAGCAGCTTAACCGGATACGAGCAGTACTTC. Encoded protein: CASSLTGYEQYF. The gene calls are TRBV7-3 and TRBJ2-7; D remains ambiguous. Trimming took off 0 bases at V and 4 bases at J, with 4 bases between the two ends. The CDR3 length is 12 residues. CDR1 and CDR2 (germline): SGHTA, FQGTGA.

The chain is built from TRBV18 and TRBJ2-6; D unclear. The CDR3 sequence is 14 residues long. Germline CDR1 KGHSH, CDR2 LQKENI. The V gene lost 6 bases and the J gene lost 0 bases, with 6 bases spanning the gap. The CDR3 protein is CASSYVSGANVLTF. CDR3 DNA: TGTGCCAGCTCGTATGTCTCTGGGGCCAACGTCCTGACTTTC. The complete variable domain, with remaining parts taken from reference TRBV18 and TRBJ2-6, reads NAGVMQNPRHLVRRRGQEARLRCSPMKGHSHVYWYRQLPEEGLKFMVYLQKENIIDESGMPKERFSAEFPKEGPSILRIQQVVRGDSAAYFCASSYVSGANVLTFGAGSRLTVL.

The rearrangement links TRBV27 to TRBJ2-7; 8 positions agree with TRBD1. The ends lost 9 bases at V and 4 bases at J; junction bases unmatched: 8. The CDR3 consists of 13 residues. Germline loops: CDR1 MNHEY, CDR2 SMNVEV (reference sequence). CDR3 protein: CASADRVEYEQYF. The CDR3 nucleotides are TGTGCCAGTGCGGACAGGGTCGAATACGAGCAGTACTTC.

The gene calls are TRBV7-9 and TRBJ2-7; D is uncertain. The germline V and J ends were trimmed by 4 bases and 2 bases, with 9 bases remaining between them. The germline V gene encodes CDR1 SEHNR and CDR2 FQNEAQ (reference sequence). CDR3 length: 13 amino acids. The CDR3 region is CASSSSTTYEQYF. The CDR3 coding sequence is TGTGCCAGCAGCTCCTCAACCACCTACGAGCAGTACTTC.

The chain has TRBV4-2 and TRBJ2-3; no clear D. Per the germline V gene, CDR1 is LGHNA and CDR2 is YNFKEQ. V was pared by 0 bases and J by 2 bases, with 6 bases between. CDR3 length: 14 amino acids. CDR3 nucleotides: TGTGCCAGCAGCCAAGAGATCTCCACAGATACGCAGTATTTT. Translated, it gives CASSQEISTDTQYF.

The CDR3 sequence: CASSQVNRNYGYTF. The CDR3 DNA reads TGTGCCAGCAGCCAAGTCAACAGAAACTATGGCTACACCTTC. The chain joins TRBV14 to TRBJ1-2; D not certain. The CDR3 has 14 residues. The V end lost 1 base, the J end lost 2 bases, and 8 bases lay between the germline ends. CDR1 and CDR2 from the germline V gene are SGHDN and FVKESK.

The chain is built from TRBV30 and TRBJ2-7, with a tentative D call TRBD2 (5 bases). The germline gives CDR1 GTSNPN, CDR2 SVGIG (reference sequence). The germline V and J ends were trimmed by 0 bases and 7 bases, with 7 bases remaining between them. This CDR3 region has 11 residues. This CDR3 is CAWSVGSEQYF. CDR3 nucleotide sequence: TGTGCCTGGAGTGTGGGGAGTGAGCAGTACTTC.

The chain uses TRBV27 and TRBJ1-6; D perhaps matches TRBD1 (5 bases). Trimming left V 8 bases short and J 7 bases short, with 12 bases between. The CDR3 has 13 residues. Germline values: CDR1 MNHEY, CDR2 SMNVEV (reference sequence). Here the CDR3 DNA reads TGTGCCAGCGGGGGGGGTGGGAATTCACCCCTCCACTTT. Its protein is CASGGGGNSPLHF.

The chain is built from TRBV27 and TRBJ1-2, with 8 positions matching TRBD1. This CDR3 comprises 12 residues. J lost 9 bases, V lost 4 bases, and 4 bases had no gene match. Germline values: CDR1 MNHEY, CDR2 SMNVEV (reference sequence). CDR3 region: CASSSGQDRYTF. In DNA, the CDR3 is TGTGCCAGCAGTTCGGGACAGGATCGCTACACCTTC.

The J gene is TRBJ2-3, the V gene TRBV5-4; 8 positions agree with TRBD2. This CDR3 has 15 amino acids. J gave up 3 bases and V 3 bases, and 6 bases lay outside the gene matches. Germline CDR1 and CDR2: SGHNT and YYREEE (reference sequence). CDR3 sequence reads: CASSSRRGGTDTQYF. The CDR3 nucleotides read TGTGCCAGCAGCTCTCGCCGGGGGGGAACAGATACGCAGTATTTT.

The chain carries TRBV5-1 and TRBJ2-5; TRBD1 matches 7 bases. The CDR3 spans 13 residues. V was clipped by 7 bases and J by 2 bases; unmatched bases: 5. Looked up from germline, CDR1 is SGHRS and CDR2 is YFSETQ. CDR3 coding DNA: TGCGCCAGCCACCGGGACAGACAAGAGACCCAGTACTTC. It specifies CASHRDRQETQYF.

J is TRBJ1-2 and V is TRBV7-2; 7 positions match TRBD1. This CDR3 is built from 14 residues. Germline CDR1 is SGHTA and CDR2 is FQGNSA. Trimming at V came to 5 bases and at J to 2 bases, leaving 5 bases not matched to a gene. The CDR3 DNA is TGTGCCAGCAGCCGGGACAGCGCGAACTATGGCTACACCTTC. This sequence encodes CASSRDSANYGYTF. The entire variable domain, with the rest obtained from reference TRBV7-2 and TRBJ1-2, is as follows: GAGVSQSPSNKVTEKGKDVELRCDPISGHTALYWYRQSLGQGLEFLIYFQGNSAPDKSGLPSDRFSAERTGGSVSTLTIQRTQQEDSAVYLCASSRDSANYGYTFGSGTRLTVV.

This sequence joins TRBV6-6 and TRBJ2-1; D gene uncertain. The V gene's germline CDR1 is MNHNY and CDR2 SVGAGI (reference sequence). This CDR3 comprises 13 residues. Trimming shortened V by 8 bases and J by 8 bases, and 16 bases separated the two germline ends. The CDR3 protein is CASLGPYNDEQFF. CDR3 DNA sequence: TGTGCCAGCCTTGGTCCCTACAACGATGAGCAGTTCTTC.

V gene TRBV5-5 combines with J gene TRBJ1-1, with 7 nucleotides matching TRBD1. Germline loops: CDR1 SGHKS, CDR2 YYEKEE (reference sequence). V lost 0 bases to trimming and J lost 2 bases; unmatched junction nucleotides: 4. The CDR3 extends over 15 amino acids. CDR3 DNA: TGTGCCAGCAGCTTGGCCGCAGGGGGAAACACTGAAGCTTTCTTT. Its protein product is CASSLAAGGNTEAFF.

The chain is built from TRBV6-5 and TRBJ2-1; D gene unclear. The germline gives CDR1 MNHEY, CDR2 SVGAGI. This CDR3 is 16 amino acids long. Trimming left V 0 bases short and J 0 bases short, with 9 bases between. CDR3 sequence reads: CASSYSSLDSYNEQFF. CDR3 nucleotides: TGTGCCAGCAGTTACTCGTCTCTGGACTCCTACAATGAGCAGTTCTTC.

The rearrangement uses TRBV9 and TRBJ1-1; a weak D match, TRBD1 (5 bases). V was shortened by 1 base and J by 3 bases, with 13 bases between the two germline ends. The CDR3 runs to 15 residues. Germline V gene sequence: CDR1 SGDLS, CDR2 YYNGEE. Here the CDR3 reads CASSVMSRGDTEAFF. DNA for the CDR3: TGTGCCAGCAGCGTAATGTCACGAGGGGACACTGAAGCTTTCTTT.

For the CDR3, the DNA is TGTGCCAGCAGCTTAGGCCTTCCGTATCCGGGAGGGCCAGATGAGACCCAGTACTTC. It codes for CASSLGLPYPGGPDETQYF. V and J are TRBV13 and TRBJ2-5, with 8 bases lining up with TRBD2. From germline, CDR1 is PRHDT and CDR2 FYEKMQ (reference sequence). Trimming at V came to 0 bases and at J to 5 bases, leaving 17 bases not matched to a gene. The CDR3 runs to 19 residues.

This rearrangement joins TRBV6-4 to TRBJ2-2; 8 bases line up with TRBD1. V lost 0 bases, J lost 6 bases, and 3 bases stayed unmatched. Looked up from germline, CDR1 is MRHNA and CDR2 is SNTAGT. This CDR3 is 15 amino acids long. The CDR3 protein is CASSDSRTGPGELFF. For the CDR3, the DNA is TGTGCCAGCAGTGACTCGAGGACAGGGCCCGGGGAGCTGTTTTTT.

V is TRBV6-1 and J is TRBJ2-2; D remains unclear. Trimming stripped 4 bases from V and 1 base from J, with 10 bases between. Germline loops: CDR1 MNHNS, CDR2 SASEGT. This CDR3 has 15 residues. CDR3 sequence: CASSVEGRNTGELFF. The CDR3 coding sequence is TGTGCCAGCAGTGTTGAAGGAAGGAACACCGGGGAGCTGTTTTTT.

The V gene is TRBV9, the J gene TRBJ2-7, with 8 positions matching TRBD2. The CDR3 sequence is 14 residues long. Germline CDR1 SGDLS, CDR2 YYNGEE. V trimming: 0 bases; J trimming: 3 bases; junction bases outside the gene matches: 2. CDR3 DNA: TGTGCCAGCAGCGTAGCGGGGGGGAACTACGAGCAGTACTTC. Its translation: CASSVAGGNYEQYF.

The CDR3 loop reads CASSSYLGSYEQYF. CDR3 coding DNA: TGTGCCAGCAGCTCCTACCTAGGCAGCTACGAGCAGTACTTC. This rearrangement joins TRBV4-2 to TRBJ2-7; D gene uncertain. The V and J ends lost 5 bases and 3 bases respectively, with 14 bases between them. The germline CDR1 and CDR2 sequences are LGHNA and YNFKEQ. CDR3 length: 14 residues.

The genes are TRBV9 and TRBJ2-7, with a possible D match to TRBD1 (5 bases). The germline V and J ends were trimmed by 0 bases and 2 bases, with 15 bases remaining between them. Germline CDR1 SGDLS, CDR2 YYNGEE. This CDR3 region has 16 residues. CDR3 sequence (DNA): TGTGCCAGCAGCGTAGATGGTGGGCAGGGAACCTACGAGCAGTACTTC. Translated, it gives CASSVDGGQGTYEQYF.

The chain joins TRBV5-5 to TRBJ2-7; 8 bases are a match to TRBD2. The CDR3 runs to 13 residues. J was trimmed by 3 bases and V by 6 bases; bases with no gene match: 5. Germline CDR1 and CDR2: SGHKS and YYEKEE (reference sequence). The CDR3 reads CASTFGGDYEQYF. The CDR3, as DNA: TGTGCCAGCACATTCGGGGGGGACTACGAGCAGTACTTC. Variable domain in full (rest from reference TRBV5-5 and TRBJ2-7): DAGVTQSPTHLIKTRGQQVTLRCSPISGHKSVSWYQQVLGQGPQFIFQYYEKEERGRGNFPDRFSARQFPNYSSELNVNALLLGDSALYLCASTFGGDYEQYFGPGTRLTVT.

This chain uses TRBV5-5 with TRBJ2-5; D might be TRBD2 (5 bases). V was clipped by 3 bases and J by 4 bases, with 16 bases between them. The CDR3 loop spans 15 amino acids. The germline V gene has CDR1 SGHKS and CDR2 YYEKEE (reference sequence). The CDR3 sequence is CASSSRDRVGETQYF. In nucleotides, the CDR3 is TGTGCCAGCAGCTCACGGGATAGGGTGGGAGAGACCCAGTACTTC. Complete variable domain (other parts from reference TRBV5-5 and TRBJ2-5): DAGVTQSPTHLIKTRGQQVTLRCSPISGHKSVSWYQQVLGQGPQFIFQYYEKEERGRGNFPDRFSARQFPNYSSELNVNALLLGDSALYLCASSSRDRVGETQYFGPGTRLLVL.

CDR3 DNA: TGTGCCAGCAGTGAAAGCGGACCTCACGGTAGTACAGATACGCAGTATTTT. Amino acid sequence: CASSESGPHGSTDTQYF. The chain links TRBV6-1 to TRBJ2-3; TRBD2 might be the D (5 bases). The germline V and J ends were trimmed by 2 bases and 3 bases, with 18 bases remaining between them. The CDR3 totals 17 residues. The V gene's germline CDR1 is MNHNS and CDR2 SASEGT.

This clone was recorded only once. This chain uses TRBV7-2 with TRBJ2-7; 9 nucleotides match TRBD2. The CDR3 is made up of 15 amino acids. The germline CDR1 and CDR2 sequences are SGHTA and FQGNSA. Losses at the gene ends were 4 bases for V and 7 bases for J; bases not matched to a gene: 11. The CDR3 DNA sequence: TGTGCCAGCAGCTCCGGCGGCGGGAGGGGGAGGGAGCAGTACTTC. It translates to CASSSGGGRGREQYF.